The entry that follows covers one T cell receptor beta chain sequence. Its antigen is not known. The source of the sample is a study of T cell responses to AZD1222 COVID-19 vaccine. Study results and caveats: Across spike, vaccine-associated CD4 TCRs were found, dominant at 160-218 and 743-854. Elevations in Spike-specific TCR breadth and depth followed administration of two AZD1222 doses.

The V gene's germline CDR1 is SNHLY and CDR2 FYNNEI. V gave up 7 bases and J gave up 5 bases, with 14 bases separating them. The CDR3 contains 14 residues. Clones were sequenced by immunoSEQ multiplex PCR, and TCRdb holds only the in-frame ones, with some missing. Of some 120,000 clones in the sample, roughly nine tenths were seen once. The receptor was isolated from an adult in good health. J is TRBJ1-4 and V is TRBV2; tentatively, D is TRBD1 (6 bases). This sample comprised peripheral blood, obtained on day 0 of AZD1222 vaccination. CDR3 in amino acids: CASIEQGGNEKLFF. The DNA for the CDR3 is TGTGCCAGCATAGAACAGGGCGGGAATGAAAAACTGTTTTTT.